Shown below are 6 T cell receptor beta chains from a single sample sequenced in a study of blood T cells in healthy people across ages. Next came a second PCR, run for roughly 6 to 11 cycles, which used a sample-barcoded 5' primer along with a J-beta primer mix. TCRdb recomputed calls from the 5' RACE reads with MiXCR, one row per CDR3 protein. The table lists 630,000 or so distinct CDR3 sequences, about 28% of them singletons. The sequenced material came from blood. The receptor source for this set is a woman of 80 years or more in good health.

The CDR3 spells CASSEVLQGQFSNQPQHF. The CDR3 DNA reads TGTGCCAGCAGTGAAGTGCTTCAGGGACAGTTCAGCAATCAGCCCCAGCATTTT. The chain couples TRBV2 to TRBJ1-5, with TRBD1 matching 7 bases. Germline lookup yields CDR1 SNHLY and CDR2 FYNNEI. The ends lost 1 base at V and 1 base at J; junction bases unmatched: 10. This CDR3 has 18 amino acids.

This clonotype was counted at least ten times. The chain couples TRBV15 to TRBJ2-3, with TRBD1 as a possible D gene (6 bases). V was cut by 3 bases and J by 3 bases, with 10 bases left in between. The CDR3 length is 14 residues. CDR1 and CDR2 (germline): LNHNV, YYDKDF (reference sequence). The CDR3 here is CATSRPTGTDTQYF. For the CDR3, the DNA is TGTGCCACCAGCAGGCCAACAGGGACAGATACGCAGTATTTT.

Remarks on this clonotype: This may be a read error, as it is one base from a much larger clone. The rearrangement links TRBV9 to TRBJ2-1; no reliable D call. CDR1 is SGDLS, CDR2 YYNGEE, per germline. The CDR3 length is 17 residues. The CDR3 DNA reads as TGTGCCAGCAGCGTAGGTCAAAGTAACCTTTTAGACAATGGGCAGTTCTTC. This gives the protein CASSVGQSNLLDNGQFF. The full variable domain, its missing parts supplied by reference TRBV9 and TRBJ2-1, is DSGVTQTPKHLITATGQRVTLRCSPRSGDLSVYWYQQSLDQGLQFLIQYYNGEERAKGNILERFSAQQFPDLHSELNLSSLELGDSALYFCASSVGQSNLLDNGQFFGPGTRLTVL.

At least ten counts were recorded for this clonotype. In DNA form, the CDR3 reads TGCGCCAGCTCAACCGCCCCTGAGAGGTATTTACCTCAGCCCCAGCATTTT. As protein: CASSTAPERYLPQPQHF. The chain links TRBV4-1 to TRBJ1-5, with D unclear. CDR1 MGHRA and CDR2 YSYEKL come from the germline V gene. The CDR3 is 17 amino acids. V gave up 8 bases and J gave up 6 bases, with 26 bases separating them.

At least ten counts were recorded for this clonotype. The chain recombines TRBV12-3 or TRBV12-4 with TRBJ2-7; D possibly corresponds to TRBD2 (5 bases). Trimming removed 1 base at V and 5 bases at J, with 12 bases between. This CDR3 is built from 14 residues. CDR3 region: CASSLEGGFDEQYF. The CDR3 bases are TGTGCCAGCAGTTTAGAAGGAGGATTCGACGAGCAGTACTTC.

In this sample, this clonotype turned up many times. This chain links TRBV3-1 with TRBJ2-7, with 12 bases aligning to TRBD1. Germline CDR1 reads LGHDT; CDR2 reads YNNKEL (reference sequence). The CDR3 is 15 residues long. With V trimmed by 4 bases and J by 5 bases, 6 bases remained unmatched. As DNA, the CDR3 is TGTGCCAGCAGCCCTGGGACAGGGGGCAAGCACGAGCAGTACTTC. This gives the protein CASSPGTGGKHEQYF.